This is a list of T cell receptor beta chains from one sample in a study of blood T cell repertoires in COVID-19. Sequenced by immunoSEQ multiplex PCR; TCRdb stores in-frame clones only, minus some. Of 200,000 to 250,000 clones detected, 82% appear once; the ten largest clones hold about 12%. The sample consisted of peripheral blood. The receptors stem from a woman aged 40 to 50 with acute or convalescent COVID-19. CDR3s include the opening cysteine and the closing phenylalanine or tryptophan. Each record gives: D gene, CDR3 length, V gene, CDR3 protein. A D gene is named only where the DNA matches it firmly.

NA	17	TRBV15	CATSEIAGAIGYNEQFF
NA	15	TRBV2	CASSDTAGGNSPLHF
TRBD2	15	TRBV7-2	CASSFLAGRYNEQFF
NA	16	TRBV6-1	CASSDAGGVSNQPQHF
TRBD1	13	TRBV10-3	CATTQGQNYEQYF
NA	14	TRBV18	CASSPPSRELQAFF
TRBD1	14	TRBV2	CASSEGQVGSPLHF
TRBD1	14	TRBV5-1	CASKRQGATDTQYF
NA	15	TRBV3-1/TRBV3-2	CASSQGGVWDGGQFF
TRBD1	13	TRBV5-1	CASRTGSGNTIYF
NA	15	TRBV7-8	CATQAGAGLVGGYTF
TRBD1	15	TRBV19	CASSLTGQGATEAFF
NA	15	TRBV4-1	CASSQEGIPNEKLFF
TRBD2	15	TRBV6-5	CASRTGGGLSYEQYF
TRBD2	13	TRBV4-1	CASSQGRADTQYF
TRBD1	17	TRBV19	CASSIYPTGAGANVLTF
TRBD1	15	TRBV30	CAWSEDRARNEKLFF
NA	14	TRBV19	CASSIGHFTGELFF
NA	14	TRBV4-1	CASSPREYGGELFF
NA	15	TRBV10-3	CAIRATREEYNEQFF
TRBD1	16	TRBV2	CASAVVKGQGGTAQYF
NA	15	TRBV18	CASSPPPGMGTEAFF
NA	13	TRBV19	CASSIGLVNIQYF